This is a list of T cell receptor beta chains from one sample in a study of shared clonotypes between healthy human individuals. Here immunoSEQ multiplex PCR was the method, and the copy in TCRdb shows in-frame clones only, minus some. The top ten clones hold around a third of a sample with approximately 710,000 clones, 90% of them seen once. The sequencing input was memory CD8+ T cells from PBMCs. The source of these receptors is a man younger than 35 in good health. Some clones in this sample may be carry-over from other donors' samples. Both conserved end residues are part of each CDR3. Fields, in order: clone size, J gene, D gene, V gene, CDR3 length, CDR3 DNA, CDR3 protein. A D gene is named only where the DNA matches it firmly. Clone size is shown for a subset of rows, as once, few, many or a class of expanded clone.

>NA|TRBJ1-3|NA|TRBV7-8|13
TGTGCCAGCAGCTTTAGTGAGGGAAACACCATATATTTT
CASSFSEGNTIYF
>NA|TRBJ2-7|TRBD1|TRBV7-2|15
TGTGCCAGCAGCTCGGGACAGGCGTACCCCTACGAGCAGTACTTC
CASSSGQAYPYEQYF
>NA|TRBJ2-7|NA|TRBV5-8|14
TGTGCCAGCAGCTTGGCTAGCGAGAACTACGAGCAGTACTTC
CASSLASENYEQYF
>NA|TRBJ2-1|TRBD2|TRBV7-6|15
TGTGCCAGCAGCTCCGGACTAGCGGGAGTCAATGAGCAGTTCTTC
CASSSGLAGVNEQFF
>NA|TRBJ1-4|TRBD1|TRBV10-1|19
TGCGCCAGCAGTGATAGGCCCTCGACAGGGGGGGTGGCTAATGAAAAACTGTTTTTT
CASSDRPSTGGVANEKLFF
>few|TRBJ1-2|NA|TRBV9|14
TGTGCCAGCAGCGTAGTCGGAGGGACCCATGGCTACACCTTC
CASSVVGGTHGYTF
>NA|TRBJ2-5|TRBD2|TRBV4-3|16
TGCGCCAGCAGCCAAGGGAGACGGGGGGGCCAAGAGACCCAGTACTTC
CASSQGRRGGQETQYF
>NA|TRBJ2-7|TRBD2|TRBV6-5|15
TGTGCCAGCAGGACTAGCGGGGAGAGCTCCTACGAGCAGTACTTC
CASRTSGESSYEQYF
>NA|TRBJ1-1|TRBD1|TRBV15|14
TGTGCCATAGGACAGGGGCCTGGTAACACTGAAGCTTTCTTT
CAIGQGPGNTEAFF
>NA|TRBJ2-1|NA|TRBV27|15
TGTGCCAGCACCCAGCGCCCGAGCTCCTACAATGAGCAGTTCTTC
CASTQRPSSYNEQFF
>NA|TRBJ2-7|TRBD1|TRBV19|13
TGTGCCAGTAGTCCGGGACAGGGAAACGAGCAGTACTTC
CASSPGQGNEQYF
>NA|TRBJ2-3|NA|TRBV27|13
TGTGCCAGCAGTTTGATCCACACAGATACGCAGTATTTT
CASSLIHTDTQYF
>NA|TRBJ1-5|TRBD1|TRBV28|16
TGTGCCAGCAGTCTGGGGACAGGGGCCCACAATCAGCCCCAGCATTTT
CASSLGTGAHNQPQHF
>NA|TRBJ2-3|TRBD1|TRBV7-9|15
TGTGCCAGCAGGGAACAGGGGGCGCCTACAGATACGCAGTATTTT
CASREQGAPTDTQYF
>NA|TRBJ2-7|TRBD1|TRBV5-5|14
TGTGCCAGCAGCCACGGGACAGGGTCCTACGAGCAGTACTTC
CASSHGTGSYEQYF
>NA|TRBJ1-1|NA|TRBV27|13
TGTGCCAGCCTTACTTTGGGGGCAGGTGAAGCTTTCTTT
CASLTLGAGEAFF
>NA|TRBJ2-1|NA|TRBV9|16
TGTGCCAGCAGCGTTGTGGAGTTTGTCCCCTACAATGAGCAGTTCTTC
CASSVVEFVPYNEQFF
>NA|TRBJ2-3|NA|TRBV11-3|16
TGTGCCAGCAGCTTAGCCCCCCCCGGCGGCACAGATACGCAGTATTTT
CASSLAPPGGTDTQYF
>NA|TRBJ2-6|NA|TRBV28|18
TGTGCCAGCAGGACCCCCGGGGGAGCCGGCCCTGGGGCCAACGTCCTGACTTTC
CASRTPGGAGPGANVLTF
>NA|TRBJ1-1|NA|TRBV7-9|14
TGTGCCAGCAGCCCAGTCAAGGCCCAAGATGAAGCTTTCTTT
CASSPVKAQDEAFF
>NA|TRBJ1-3|NA|TRBV11-2|16
TGTGCCAGCAGCTTAGAAGGGGAAGCAGAAGGAAACACCATATATTTT
CASSLEGEAEGNTIYF
>NA|TRBJ1-6|NA|TRBV6-6|14
TGTGCCAGCAGTTACTCCGAAGGGAAACGTACCCTCCACTTT
CASSYSEGKRTLHF
>NA|TRBJ1-2|NA|TRBV5-4|15
TGTGCCAGCAGCTTGTCGCCAGGGTTGGTAGGTGGCTACACCTTC
CASSLSPGLVGGYTF
>NA|TRBJ2-5|NA|TRBV14|12
TGTGCCAGCAGCCAAGAAGGAGAGACCCAGTACTTC
CASSQEGETQYF
>NA|TRBJ1-1|NA|TRBV5-4|13
TGTGCCAGCAGCTTGAGGTCGGATGAAGGGGCTTTCTTT
CASSLRSDEGAFF
>once|TRBJ2-1|TRBD1|TRBV27|17
TGTGCCAGCAGTTTTTTCCCAGGGGGACAGGGGCATAGCGAGCAGTTCTTC
CASSFFPGGQGHSEQFF
>NA|TRBJ2-3|NA|TRBV6-5|13
TGTGCCAGCAGTTACGGCACAGGAGATACGCAGTATTTT
CASSYGTGDTQYF
>NA|TRBJ2-7|TRBD2|TRBV7-9|15
TGTGCCAGCAGCGCGGTTAGCGGGGCCCCCTACGAGCAGTACTTC
CASSAVSGAPYEQYF
>NA|TRBJ1-4|NA|TRBV28|14
TGTGCCAGCAGGAGACACGCAACTAATGAAAAACTGTTTTTT
CASRRHATNEKLFF
>NA|TRBJ2-7|NA|TRBV27|16
TGTGCCAGCAGTTCGTCCACAGGGACCGCTCTTGTCGAGCAGTACTTC
CASSSSTGTALVEQYF
>NA|TRBJ2-5|NA|TRBV6-6|13
TGTGCCAGCAGTTACGCCCACCAAGAGACCCAGTACTTC
CASSYAHQETQYF
>NA|TRBJ2-7|NA|TRBV7-9|14
TGTGCCAGCAGCCCGATACTCAGAATCTACGAGCAGTACTTC
CASSPILRIYEQYF
>NA|TRBJ1-2|NA|TRBV5-1|15
TGCGCCAGCAGCCCTCTCGCAGGCAGGGGCTATGGCTACACCTTC
CASSPLAGRGYGYTF
>NA|TRBJ1-2|NA|TRBV5-1|15
TGCGCCAGCAGCCCGCATGCCGACGCCAACTATGGCTACACCTTC
CASSPHADANYGYTF
>NA|TRBJ2-4|NA|TRBV12-1|14
TGTGCCAGCAGCTTTTGGGGTGGCAAAAACATTCAGTACTTC
CASSFWGGKNIQYF
>NA|TRBJ2-7|TRBD2|TRBV2|13
TGTGCCAGCAGTCCTAGCGGGAGTCAAGAGCAGTACTTC
CASSPSGSQEQYF
>NA|TRBJ1-1|NA|TRBV5-5|13
TGTGCCAGCAGACTCCTAGAGCACAGGGTGGGCTTCTTT
CASRLLEHRVGFF
>NA|TRBJ2-7|NA|TRBV28|13
TGTTCCTCCCAGTGGGGGGCCACCTACGAGCAGTACTTC
CSSQWGATYEQYF
>NA|TRBJ1-1|NA|TRBV4-3|15
TGCGCCAGCAGCCCCCTGGGGACGATCAGCACTGAAGCTTTCTTT
CASSPLGTISTEAFF
>NA|TRBJ1-3|NA|TRBV9|15
TGTGCCAGCAGCTTTTCGGGTAGAATTGGAAACACCATATATTTT
CASSFSGRIGNTIYF
>NA|TRBJ2-2|TRBD2|TRBV4-1|16
TGCGCCAGCAGCCAAGAGAGCGGGGAAGGCACCGGGGAGCTGTTTTTT
CASSQESGEGTGELFF
>NA|TRBJ2-1|TRBD2|TRBV6-5|15
TGTGCCAGCAGTTACGTCGGGGGGGTATACAATGAGCAGTTCTTC
CASSYVGGVYNEQFF
>once|TRBJ2-5|TRBD1|TRBV27|16
TGTGCCAGCAGTTTATATAGGACAGGGGGTCTAGAGACCCAGTACTTC
CASSLYRTGGLETQYF
>NA|TRBJ2-7|NA|TRBV6-5|13
TGTGCCAGCAGTTACGCGGACCGCCGAGAGCAGTACTTC
CASSYADRREQYF
>NA|TRBJ2-7|NA|TRBV28|14
TGTGCCAGCAGTGGAACCGGGACGGCCTACGAGCAGTACTTC
CASSGTGTAYEQYF
>NA|TRBJ2-3|NA|TRBV4-2|13
TGTGCCAGCAGCCAAGAAGCCCCAGATACGCAGTATTTT
CASSQEAPDTQYF
>NA|TRBJ1-3|TRBD1|TRBV28|14
TGTGCCAGCAGTTTAAGGGGGCCAGGAAACACCATATATTTT
CASSLRGPGNTIYF